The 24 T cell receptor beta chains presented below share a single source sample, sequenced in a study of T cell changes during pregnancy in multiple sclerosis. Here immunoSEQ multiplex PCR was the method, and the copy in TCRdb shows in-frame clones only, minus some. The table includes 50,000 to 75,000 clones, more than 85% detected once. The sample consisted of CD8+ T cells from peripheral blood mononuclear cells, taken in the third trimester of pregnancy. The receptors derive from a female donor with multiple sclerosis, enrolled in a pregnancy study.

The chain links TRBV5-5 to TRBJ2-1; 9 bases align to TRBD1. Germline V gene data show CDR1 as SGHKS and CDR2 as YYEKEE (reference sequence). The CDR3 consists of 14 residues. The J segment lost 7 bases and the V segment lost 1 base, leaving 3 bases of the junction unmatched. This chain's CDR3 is CASSLTGGGNEQFF. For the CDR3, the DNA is TGTGCCAGCAGCTTGACAGGGGGCGGGAATGAGCAGTTCTTC.

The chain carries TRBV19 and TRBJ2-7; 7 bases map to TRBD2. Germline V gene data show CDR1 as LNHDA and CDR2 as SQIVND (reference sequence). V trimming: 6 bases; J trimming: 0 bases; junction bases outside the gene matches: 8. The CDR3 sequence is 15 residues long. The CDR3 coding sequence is TGTGCCAGTAGCCCCCGTTGGGGGGGCTCCTACGAGCAGTACTTC. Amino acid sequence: CASSPRWGGSYEQYF.

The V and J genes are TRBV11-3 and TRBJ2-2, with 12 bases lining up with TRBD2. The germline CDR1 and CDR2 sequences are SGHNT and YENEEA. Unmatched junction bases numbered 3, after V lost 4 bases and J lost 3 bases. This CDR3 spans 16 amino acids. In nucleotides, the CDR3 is TGTGCCAGCAGCTCGACTAGCGGGAGTGACACCGGGGAGCTGTTTTTT. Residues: CASSSTSGSDTGELFF.

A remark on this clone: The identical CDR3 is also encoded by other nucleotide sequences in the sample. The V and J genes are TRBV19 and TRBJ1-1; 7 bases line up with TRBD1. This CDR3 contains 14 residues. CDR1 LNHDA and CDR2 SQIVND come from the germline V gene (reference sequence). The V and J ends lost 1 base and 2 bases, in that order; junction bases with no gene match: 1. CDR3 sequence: CASSIGGGNTEAFF. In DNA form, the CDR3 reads TGTGCCAGTAGTATAGGAGGGGGCAACACTGAAGCTTTCTTT. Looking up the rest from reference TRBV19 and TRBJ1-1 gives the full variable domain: DGGITQSPKYLFRKEGQNVTLSCEQNLNHDAMYWYRQDPGQGLRLIYYSQIVNDFQKGDIAEGYSVSREKKESFPLTVTSAQKNPTAFYLCASSIGGGNTEAFFGQGTRLTVV.

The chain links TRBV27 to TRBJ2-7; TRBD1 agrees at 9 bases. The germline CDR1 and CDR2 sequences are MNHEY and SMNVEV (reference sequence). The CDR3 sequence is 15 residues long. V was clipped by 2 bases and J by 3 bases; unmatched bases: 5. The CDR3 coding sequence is TGTGCCAGCAGTTTAATAGGACAGGGGTACTACGAGCAGTACTTC. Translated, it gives CASSLIGQGYYEQYF.

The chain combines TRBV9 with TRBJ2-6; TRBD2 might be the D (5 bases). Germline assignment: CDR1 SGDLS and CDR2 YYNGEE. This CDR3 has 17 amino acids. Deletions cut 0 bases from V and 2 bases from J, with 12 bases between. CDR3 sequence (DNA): TGTGCCAGCAGCGTAGAGCCGGGGTGGGCTGGGGCCAACGTCCTGACTTTC. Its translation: CASSVEPGWAGANVLTF.

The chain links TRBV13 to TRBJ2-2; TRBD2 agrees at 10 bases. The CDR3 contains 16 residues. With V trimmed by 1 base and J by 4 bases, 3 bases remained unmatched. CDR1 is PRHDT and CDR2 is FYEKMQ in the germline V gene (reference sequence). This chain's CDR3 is CASSLVGLAFTGELFF. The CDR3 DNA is TGTGCCAGCAGCTTAGTGGGACTAGCGTTCACCGGGGAGCTGTTTTTT.

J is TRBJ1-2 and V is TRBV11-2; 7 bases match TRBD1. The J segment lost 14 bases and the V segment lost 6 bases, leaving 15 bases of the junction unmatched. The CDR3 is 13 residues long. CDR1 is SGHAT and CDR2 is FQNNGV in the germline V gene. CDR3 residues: CASRPNSGTANTF. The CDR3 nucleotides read TGTGCCAGCAGACCGAATTCCGGGACAGCGAATACCTTC.

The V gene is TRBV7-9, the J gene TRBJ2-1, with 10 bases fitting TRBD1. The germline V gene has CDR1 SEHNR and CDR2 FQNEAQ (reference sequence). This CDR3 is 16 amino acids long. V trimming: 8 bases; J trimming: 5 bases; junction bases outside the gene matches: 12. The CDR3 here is CASFLGRTGGDNEQFF. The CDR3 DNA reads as TGTGCCAGCTTCCTCGGTAGGACAGGGGGGGACAATGAGCAGTTCTTC.

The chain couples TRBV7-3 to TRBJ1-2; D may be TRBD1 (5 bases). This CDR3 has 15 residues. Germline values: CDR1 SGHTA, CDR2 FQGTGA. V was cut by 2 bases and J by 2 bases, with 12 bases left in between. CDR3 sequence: CASSLLRRGNYGYTF. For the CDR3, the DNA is TGTGCCAGCAGCTTACTTCGGAGGGGAAACTATGGCTACACCTTC.

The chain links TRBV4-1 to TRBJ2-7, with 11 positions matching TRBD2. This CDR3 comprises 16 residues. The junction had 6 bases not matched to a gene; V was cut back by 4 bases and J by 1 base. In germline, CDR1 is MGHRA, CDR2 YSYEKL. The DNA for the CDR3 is TGCGCCAGCAGCCCTGCCCGACTAGCGGGATCCTACGAGCAGTACTTC. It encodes CASSPARLAGSYEQYF.

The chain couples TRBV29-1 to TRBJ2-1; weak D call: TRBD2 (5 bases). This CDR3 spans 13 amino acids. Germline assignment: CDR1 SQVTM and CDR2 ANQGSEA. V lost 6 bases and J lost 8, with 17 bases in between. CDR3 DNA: TGCAGCGTCGCCGGACTGAGGCACCATGAGCAGTTCTTC. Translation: CSVAGLRHHEQFF.

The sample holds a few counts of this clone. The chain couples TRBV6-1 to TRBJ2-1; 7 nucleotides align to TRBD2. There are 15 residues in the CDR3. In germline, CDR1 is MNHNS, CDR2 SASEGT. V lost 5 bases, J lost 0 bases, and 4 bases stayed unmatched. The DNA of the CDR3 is TGTGCCAGCAGTACCTCGGGAGGCTCCTACAATGAGCAGTTCTTC. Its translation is CASSTSGGSYNEQFF.

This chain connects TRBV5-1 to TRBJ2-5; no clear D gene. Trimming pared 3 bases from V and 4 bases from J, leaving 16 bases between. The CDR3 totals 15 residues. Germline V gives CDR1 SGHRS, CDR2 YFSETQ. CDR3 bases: TGCGCCAGCAGCTACGAATACGACTTGGGAGAGACCCAGTACTTC. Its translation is CASSYEYDLGETQYF. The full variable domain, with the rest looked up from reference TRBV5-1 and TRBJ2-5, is KAGVTQTPRYLIKTRGQQVTLSCSPISGHRSVSWYQQTPGQGLQFLFEYFSETQRNKGNFPGRFSGRQFSNSRSEMNVSTLELGDSALYLCASSYEYDLGETQYFGPGTRLLVL.

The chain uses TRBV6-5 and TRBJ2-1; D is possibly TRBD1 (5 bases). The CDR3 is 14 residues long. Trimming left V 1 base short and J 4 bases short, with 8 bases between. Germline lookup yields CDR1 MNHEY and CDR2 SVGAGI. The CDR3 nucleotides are TGTGCCAGCAGTTACTTAAAGGGGTACAATGAGCAGTTCTTC. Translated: CASSYLKGYNEQFF.

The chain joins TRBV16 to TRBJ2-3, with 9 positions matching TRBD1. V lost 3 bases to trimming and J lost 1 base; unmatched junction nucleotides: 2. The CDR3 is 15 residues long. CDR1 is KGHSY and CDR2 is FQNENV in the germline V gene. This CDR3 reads CASSHWTGGTDTQYF. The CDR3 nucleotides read TGTGCCAGCAGCCACTGGACAGGGGGCACAGATACGCAGTATTTT.

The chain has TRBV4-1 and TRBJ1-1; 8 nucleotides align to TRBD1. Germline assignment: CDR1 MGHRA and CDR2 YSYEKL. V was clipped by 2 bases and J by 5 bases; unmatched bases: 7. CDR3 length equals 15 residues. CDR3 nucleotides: TGCGCCAGCAGCCAAACAGGGGGTGTTAGGACTGAAGCTTTCTTT. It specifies CASSQTGGVRTEAFF.

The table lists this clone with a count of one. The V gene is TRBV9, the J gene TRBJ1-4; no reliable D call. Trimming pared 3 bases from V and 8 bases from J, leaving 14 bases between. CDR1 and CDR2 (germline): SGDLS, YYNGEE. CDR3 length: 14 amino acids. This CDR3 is CASSDTGGGEKLFF. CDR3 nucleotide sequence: TGTGCCAGCAGCGACACTGGAGGTGGCGAAAAACTGTTTTTT.

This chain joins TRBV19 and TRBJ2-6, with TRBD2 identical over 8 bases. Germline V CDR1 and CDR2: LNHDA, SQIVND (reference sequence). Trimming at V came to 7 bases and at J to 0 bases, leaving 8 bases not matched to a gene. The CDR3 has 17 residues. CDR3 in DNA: TGTGCCAGTAAGTCGGGAGGGCCGAACTCTGGGGCCAACGTCCTGACTTTC. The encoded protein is CASKSGGPNSGANVLTF.

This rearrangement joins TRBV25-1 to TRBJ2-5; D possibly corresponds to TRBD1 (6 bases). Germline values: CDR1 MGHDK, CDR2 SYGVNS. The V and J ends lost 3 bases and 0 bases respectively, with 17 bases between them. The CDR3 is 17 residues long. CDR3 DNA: TGTGCCAGCAGTGATCCTCCGACAGGATTACACCAAGAGACCCAGTACTTC. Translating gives CASSDPPTGLHQETQYF.

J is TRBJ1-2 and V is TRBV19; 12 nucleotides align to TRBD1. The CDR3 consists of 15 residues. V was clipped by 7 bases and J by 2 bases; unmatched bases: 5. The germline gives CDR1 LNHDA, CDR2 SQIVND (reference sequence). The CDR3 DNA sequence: TGTGCCAGTACCTTTGGGACAGGGGGCAACTATGGCTACACCTTC. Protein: CASTFGTGGNYGYTF. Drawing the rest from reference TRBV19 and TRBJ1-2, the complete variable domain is DGGITQSPKYLFRKEGQNVTLSCEQNLNHDAMYWYRQDPGQGLRLIYYSQIVNDFQKGDIAEGYSVSREKKESFPLTVTSAQKNPTAFYLCASTFGTGGNYGYTFGSGTRLTVV.

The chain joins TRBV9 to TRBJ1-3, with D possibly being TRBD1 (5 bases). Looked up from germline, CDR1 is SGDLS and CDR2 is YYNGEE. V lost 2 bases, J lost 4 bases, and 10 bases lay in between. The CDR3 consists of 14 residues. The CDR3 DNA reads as TGTGCCAGCAGCGTTAAGGGGTCCGGAAACACCATATATTTT. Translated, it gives CASSVKGSGNTIYF.

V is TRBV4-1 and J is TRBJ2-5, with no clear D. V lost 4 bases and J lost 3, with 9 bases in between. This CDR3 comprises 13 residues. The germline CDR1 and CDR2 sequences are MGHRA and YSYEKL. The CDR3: CASSPPLEETQYF. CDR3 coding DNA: TGCGCCAGCAGCCCCCCCCTCGAAGAGACCCAGTACTTC.

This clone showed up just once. The CDR3 coding sequence is TGTGCCAGCAGCTTAGTAGCGGGGTCTGAAGCTTTCTTT. It yields the protein CASSLVAGSEAFF. V gene TRBV7-9 combines with J gene TRBJ1-1, with D unresolved. The CDR3 contains 13 residues. The ends were cut back, 1 base at V and 6 bases at J, with 9 bases in the middle. Germline CDR1 reads SEHNR; CDR2 reads FQNEAQ (reference sequence).